The entry below gives a single T cell receptor (beta chain) sequence along with its context. The record originates from a study of memory CD4+ T cells and cytomegalovirus serostatus. Source study methods: After removing out-of-frame reads, around 2,000,000 distinct TCRbeta sequences remained. Sequenced by immunoSEQ multiplex PCR; TCRdb stores in-frame clones only, minus some. V and J calls and clone size come straight from that table; D and trimming were deduced from the DNA. The data contain approximately 46,000 clones, approximately 74% of them singletons. The sort gate was single viable CD3+CD4+CD8-CD45RO+ cells for memory CD4+ T cells. Germline-derived CDR1 and CDR2 are SGHNT and YENEEA. This CDR3 contains 15 residues. With 3 bases clipped from V and 7 bases from J, the junction kept 4 bases outside the gene matches.

The sample taken for sequencing was memory CD4+ T cells from blood. This clonotype was sampled from an adult in good health and CMV-seropositive. The chain uses TRBV11-3 and TRBJ1-6; 9 bases are shared with TRBD1. For the CDR3, the DNA is TGTGCCAGCAGCTTCCCCGGGACAGGGAATTCACCCCTCCACTTT. This sequence encodes CASSFPGTGNSPLHF.